The 30 T cell receptor beta chains below were found in one sample sequenced in a study of T cells in women clearing cervical HPV infection (dated by TCRdb to the late 2010s). Libraries were constructed by the immunoSEQ multiplex PCR assay. In TCRdb, the immuneACCESS table is reduced to in-frame sequences with V and J assigned. These tables do not hold every clone; where another copy was compared, an unresolved V gene accounts for under half, and the others remain unexplained. The sample's own table lists tens of thousands of clones. The ten top clones hold less than 4% of the sample. The specimen sequenced was blood buffy coat. The receptors come from a woman between 18 and 69 years old with a cervical HPV16 infection that either progressed to CIN3+ or cleared (not recorded which).

Regarding this clone: The read comes to an end 3 residues before the CDR3 does, leaving the germline J gene to fill in the end. This chain connects TRBV7-2 to TRBJ1-2; possible D gene TRBD1, 6 bases. Per germline, CDR1 SGHTA and CDR2 FQGNSA. Trimming stripped 4 bases from V and 7 bases from J, with 19 bases between. CDR3 length: 15 residues. The sequenced part of the CDR3 DNA is TGTGCCAGCAGCTCCGTAGGGGGGGCTAGGAGTGGC. Translation: CASSSVGGARSG. The full CDR3 protein reads CASSSVGGARSGYTF.

About this clone: From the germline J gene comes the end of the CDR3, since the read stops 3 residues before it. This sequence joins TRBV28 and TRBJ2-7; 7 bases are shared with TRBD1. The CDR3 has 13 residues. V was pared by 2 bases and J by 5 bases, with 3 bases of the junction left unmatched. CDR1 is MDHEN, CDR2 SYDVKM, per germline. This CDR3 is CASSLVGQHEQYF. Partial CDR3 DNA: TGTGCCAGCAGTTTAGTGGGACAGCACGAG.

Concerning this clone: The read ends 3 residues early relative to the CDR3; the germline J gene fills the gap. The J gene is TRBJ2-1, the V gene TRBV11-3; tentative D call: TRBD1 (6 bases). With 3 bases removed from V and 5 bases from J, the gap between germline ends came to 11 bases. Germline-derived CDR1 and CDR2 are SGHNT and YENEEA. The CDR3 extends over 14 amino acids. This CDR3 reads CASSFAGENNEQFF. The CDR3 DNA, read in part, is TGTGCCAGCAGCTTTGCAGGGGAGAACAATGAG. The full variable domain, with the rest looked up from reference TRBV11-3 and TRBJ2-1, is EAGVVQSPRYKIIEKKQPVAFWCNPISGHNTLYWYLQNLGQGPELLIRYENEEAVDDSQLPKDRFSAERLKGVDSTLKIQPAELGDSAVYLCASSFAGENNEQFFGPGTRLTVL.

The CDR3 DNA, read in part, is TGCAGTGCTAGAGATCCCCTAGCGGGGTATACG. The encoded protein is CSARDPLAGYT. The entire CDR3 reads CSARDPLAGYTQYF. This chain links TRBV20-1 with TRBJ2-3; 9 bases match TRBD2. The sequenced fragment ends 3 residues before the CDR3 boundary, so the rest is inferred from the germline J gene. There are 14 residues in the CDR3. The V and J ends lost 0 bases and 7 bases, in that order; junction bases with no gene match: 5. Germline values: CDR1 DFQATT, CDR2 SNEGSKA (reference sequence).

Details on this clone: Read data end 3 residues before the CDR3 end; the end is taken from the germline J gene. J is TRBJ2-7 and V is TRBV27; D gene unclear. The germline V gene encodes CDR1 MNHEY and CDR2 SMNVEV (reference sequence). The ends were cut back, 5 bases at V and 1 base at J, with 12 bases in the middle. This CDR3 has 14 residues. The CDR3 protein is CASSPIQRSYEQYF. The CDR3 bases that were read are TGTGCCAGCAGTCCAATACAGAGATCCTACGAG.

To note about this clone: The read ends 3 residues shy of where the CDR3 ends; the end is completed using the germline J gene. The genes are TRBV18 and TRBJ2-6; D possibly corresponds to TRBD1 (5 bases). The germline gives CDR1 KGHSH, CDR2 LQKENI. CDR3 length equals 17 residues. Trimming pared 0 bases from V and 0 bases from J, leaving 9 bases between. Partial CDR3 DNA: TGTGCCAGCTCACCACCTCCAAGGGGCTCTGGGGCCAACGTC. This encodes CASSPPPRGSGANV. The entire CDR3 protein is CASSPPPRGSGANVLTF.

On this clone itself: The CDR3 extends 3 residues past the end of the read, so its final part is completed from the germline J gene. The chain combines TRBV5-5 with TRBJ1-2; D gene unclear. CDR1 is SGHKS and CDR2 is YYEKEE in the germline V gene (reference sequence). The CDR3 is 13 residues long. The sequenced CDR3 bases are TGTGCCAGCAGCTGGGCCCTTTCTGGAGGC. Translated, it gives CASSWALSGG. The whole CDR3 reads CASSWALSGGYTF.

A word on this clone: The CDR3 end is not reached by the read, which stops 3 residues before it; the germline J gene fills it in. The V gene is TRBV7-2, the J gene TRBJ1-2, with D unclear. The length of the CDR3 is 14 residues. In germline, CDR1 is SGHTA, CDR2 FQGNSA. Trimming stripped 1 base from V and 4 bases from J, with 10 bases between. CDR3 sequence: CASSLVAGAYGYTF. The sequenced CDR3 bases are TGTGCCAGCAGCTTAGTGGCGGGAGCCTATGGC.

Notes on this clone: Read sequence stops 3 residues before the CDR3 end, and the germline J gene provides the missing end. The chain is built from TRBV29-1 and TRBJ2-5; D may be TRBD2 (6 bases). The CDR3 sequence is 15 residues long. Germline V CDR1 and CDR2: SQVTM, ANQGSEA. The V gene lost 6 bases and the J gene lost 5 bases, with 22 bases spanning the gap. CDR3: CSVRGDSTSQETQYF. Partial CDR3 DNA: TGCAGCGTCCGAGGGGACTCAACCTCTCAGGAGACC.

CDR3 DNA (partial): TGTGCCAGCAGCCCCCAGGGGGCAGCTAATGAAAAA. The encoded protein is CASSPQGAANEK. The full-length CDR3 reads as CASSPQGAANEKLFF. The rearrangement uses TRBV7-9 and TRBJ1-4, with 8 bases matching TRBD1. The read halts 3 residues ahead of the CDR3 end, with the missing end drawn from the germline J gene. The V gene end was trimmed by 5 bases and the J gene end by 3 bases; junction bases not matched to a gene: 5. The germline CDR1 and CDR2 sequences are SEHNR and FQNEAQ (reference sequence). The CDR3 length is 15 residues.

With respect to this clone: The CDR3 end lies 3 residues beyond the end of the read and is filled in from the germline J gene. The chain is built from TRBV2 and TRBJ2-6, with a weak D call TRBD1 (5 bases). Looked up from germline, CDR1 is SNHLY and CDR2 is FYNNEI. The germline V and J ends were trimmed by 1 base and 1 base, with 8 bases remaining between them. The CDR3 sequence is 16 residues long. The sequenced CDR3 bases are TGTGCCAGCAGTGAAGAATCAGGGTCTGGGGCCAACGTC. Protein sequence: CASSEESGSGANV. The CDR3, in full, reads CASSEESGSGANVLTF.

Notes on this clone: Sequence at one end of the junction differs from germline and may be a read error. Incomplete CDR3 DNA: TGTGCCAGCACTGACCCGGGGCTAGCGGAACTAGCCAAAAACATT. Its translation: CASTDPGLAELAKNI. The whole CDR3 sequence is CASTDPGLAELAKNIQYF. The J gene is TRBJ2-4, the V gene TRBV6-4, with 7 bases aligning to TRBD2. The read terminates 3 residues ahead of where the CDR3 ends, so the germline J gene completes it. The CDR3 has 18 amino acids. Germline V CDR1 and CDR2: MRHNA, SNTAGT.

On this clone: The read finishes 3 residues shy of the CDR3 end, and the germline J gene is used to complete it. This chain links TRBV18 with TRBJ1-2; 12 bases are a match to TRBD1. The V gene end was trimmed by 3 bases and the J gene end by 1 base; junction bases not matched to a gene: 3. This CDR3 is built from 16 residues. Germline CDR1 is KGHSH and CDR2 is LQKENI. The sequenced CDR3 bases are TGTGCCAGCTCACCGGGACAGGGGGCTTTTAACTATGGC. Translating gives CASSPGQGAFNYG. The whole CDR3 is CASSPGQGAFNYGYTF.

As regards this clone: The DNA ends 3 residues before the CDR3 does, and the rest of the CDR3 is filled in from the germline J gene. The chain employs TRBV7-2 and TRBJ1-1; 8 bases line up with TRBD1. This CDR3 contains 14 residues. The V segment lost 5 bases and the J segment 4 bases; nucleotides outside the gene matches: 6. Germline CDR1 and CDR2: SGHTA and FQGNSA. CDR3 DNA, as far as it was read: TGTGCCAGCAGCCCACGGGGACAGGCCACTGAA. Encoded protein: CASSPRGQATE. The entire CDR3 reads CASSPRGQATEAFF.

About this clone itself: The read falls 3 residues short of the CDR3 end, and the missing part is taken from the germline J gene. The chain combines TRBV9 with TRBJ2-7, with D unresolved. V lost 4 bases to trimming and J lost 5 bases, with 10 bases between them. Germline V gene sequence: CDR1 SGDLS, CDR2 YYNGEE. The CDR3 extends over 12 amino acids. CDR3 protein: CASSPGLDEQYF. Partial CDR3 DNA: TGTGCCAGCAGCCCCGGTCTAGACGAG. Variable domain in full (rest from reference TRBV9 and TRBJ2-7): DSGVTQTPKHLITATGQRVTLRCSPRSGDLSVYWYQQSLDQGLQFLIQYYNGEERAKGNILERFSAQQFPDLHSELNLSSLELGDSALYFCASSPGLDEQYFGPGTRLTVT.

Turning to this clone: The read halts 3 residues ahead of the CDR3 end, with the missing end drawn from the germline J gene. This rearrangement joins TRBV4-1 to TRBJ2-2; tentatively, D is TRBD1 or TRBD2 (7 bases each). Trimming removed 5 bases at V and 3 bases at J, with 16 bases between. CDR3 length equals 16 residues. Per germline, CDR1 MGHRA and CDR2 YSYEKL. The sequenced part of the CDR3 DNA is TGCGCCAGCAGCGGGAGGGTGGACAGGCACACCGGGGAG. It is translated as CASSGRVDRHTGE. The whole CDR3 reads CASSGRVDRHTGELFF.

This clone registers medium-sized by frequency. The junction differs from germline at one of its ends, possibly a read error. The CDR3 end falls 3 residues outside the read, so it is completed with the germline J gene. The chain couples TRBV18 to TRBJ1-4; 8 bases align to TRBD1. CDR3 length: 14 residues. Germline lookup yields CDR1 KGHSH and CDR2 LQKENI. The chain's CDR3 is CASSPQGANEKLFF. CDR3 DNA (partial): TGTGCCAGCTCCCCACAGGGGGCTAATGAAAAA.

Of note for this clone: The read halts 3 residues ahead of the CDR3 end, with the missing end drawn from the germline J gene. The rearrangement links TRBV6-2 or TRBV6-3 to TRBJ2-7, with 10 positions matching TRBD2. V lost 5 bases to trimming and J lost 3 bases; unmatched junction nucleotides: 4. This CDR3 has 14 residues. The germline CDR1 and CDR2 sequences are MNHEY and SVGEGT. The CDR3 loop is CASSLGLADYEQYF. The CDR3 bases that were read are TGTGCCAGCAGTCTAGGACTAGCGGACTACGAG.

On this clone: Read sequence stops 3 residues before the CDR3 end, and the germline J gene provides the missing end. The chain uses TRBV2 and TRBJ1-2; D perhaps matches TRBD1 (5 bases). CDR1 and CDR2 (germline): SNHLY, FYNNEI. The CDR3 runs 12 residues. The CDR3 bases that were read are TGTGCCAGCACCTTGGGCAGGGAGGGC. This sequence encodes CASTLGREG. The complete CDR3 reads CASTLGREGYTF.

A remark on this clone: The missing CDR3 end, 3 residues past where the read stops, is filled in from the germline J gene. The chain employs TRBV5-6 and TRBJ1-2; 8 bases fit TRBD1. The CDR3 consists of 12 residues. J was trimmed by 2 bases and V by 7 bases; bases with no gene match: 1. The germline gives CDR1 SGHDT, CDR2 YYEEEE. CDR3 sequence reads: CASGQGNYGYTF. CDR3 bases read: TGTGCCAGCGGACAGGGAAACTATGGC.

Concerning this clone: The sequenced fragment ends 3 residues before the CDR3 boundary, so the rest is inferred from the germline J gene. This rearrangement joins TRBV30 to TRBJ2-1, with D tentatively TRBD2 (6 bases). Germline V lookup: CDR1 GTSNPN, CDR2 SVGIG (reference sequence). The CDR3 length is 12 residues. V shed 5 bases and J shed 2 bases, with 7 bases lying between them. Partial CDR3 DNA: TGTGCCTGGGGGACTCCCTACAATGAG. Translation gives CAWGTPYNE. The whole CDR3 sequence reads CAWGTPYNEQFF. The variable domain in full, with the rest retrieved from reference TRBV30 and TRBJ2-1, is SQTIHQWPATLVQPVGSPLSLECTVEGTSNPNLYWYRQAAGRGLQLLFYSVGIGQISSEVPQNLSASRPQDRQFILSSKKLLLSDSGFYLCAWGTPYNEQFFGPGTRLTVL.

Of note for this clone: The read gets to within 3 residues of the CDR3 end, and the germline J gene fills in the rest. The chain is built from TRBV12-5 and TRBJ2-1, with D hard to call. The CDR3 is 13 residues long. V lost 1 base to trimming and J lost 7 bases, with 8 bases between them. Germline V gene data show CDR1 as LGHNT and CDR2 as FRNRAP. This CDR3 reads CASGLAVRNEQFF. CDR3 bases read: TGTGCTAGTGGTTTGGCCGTGAGGAATGAG. Full variable domain (remainder filled in from reference TRBV12-5 and TRBJ2-1): DARVTQTPRHKVTEMGQEVTMRCQPILGHNTVFWYRQTMMQGLELLAYFRNRAPLDDSGMPKDRFSAEMPDATLATLKIQPSEPRDSAVYFCASGLAVRNEQFFGPGTRLTVL.

In the case of this clone: The read stops 3 residues short of the end of the CDR3; the missing end is completed from the germline J gene. J is TRBJ2-1 and V is TRBV7-2; D might be TRBD1 (5 bases). V gave up 8 bases and J gave up 3 bases, with 11 bases separating them. The CDR3 is 13 amino acids. Germline V CDR1 and CDR2: SGHTA, FQGNSA. The CDR3 loop reads CASHKGYYNEQFF. The sequenced part of the CDR3 DNA is TGTGCCAGCCACAAGGGGTACTACAATGAG.

Comments on this clone: The CDR3 is cut off 3 residues early in the read; its end comes from the germline J gene. V usage is TRBV5-1 and J usage is TRBJ1-4; 10 bases match TRBD1. CDR3 size: 17 residues. The germline V gene has CDR1 SGHRS and CDR2 YFSETQ. The V segment lost 3 bases and the J segment 0 bases; nucleotides outside the gene matches: 5. CDR3 DNA (partial): TGCGCCAGCAGCTCCCAGGGACAGGGGACAACTAATGAAAAA. Translated, it gives CASSSQGQGTTNEK. The full CDR3 protein is CASSSQGQGTTNEKLFF.

On this clone itself: Read coverage stops 3 residues before the CDR3 terminus; the germline J gene supplies the remainder. Additional DNA sequences in this sample encode the identical CDR3. The rearrangement uses TRBV2 and TRBJ1-2; 7 bases match TRBD1. CDR3 size: 15 residues. The V gene's germline CDR1 is SNHLY and CDR2 FYNNEI. J gave up 2 bases and V 7 bases, and 10 bases lay outside the gene matches. The CDR3 region is CASTSRTGNNYGYTF. The sequenced part of the CDR3 DNA is TGTGCCAGCACCTCACGGACAGGAAACAACTATGGC.

This clone ranks as medium-sized in terms of frequency. The read falls 3 residues short of the CDR3 end, and the missing part is taken from the germline J gene. This chain links TRBV18 with TRBJ1-1, with 8 bases that match TRBD1. V gave up 3 bases and J gave up 0 bases; unmatched junction bases: 3. Germline CDR1 and CDR2: KGHSH and LQKENI. There are 15 residues in the CDR3. Incomplete CDR3 DNA: TGTGCCAGCTCACCGGGACAGGTAATGAACACTGAA. Amino acid sequence: CASSPGQVMNTE. The entire CDR3 protein reads CASSPGQVMNTEAFF.

To note about this clone: The read terminates 3 residues ahead of where the CDR3 ends, so the germline J gene completes it. The chain uses TRBV30 and TRBJ2-2, with TRBD2 identical over 8 bases. The V gene end was trimmed by 0 bases and the J gene end by 5 bases; junction bases not matched to a gene: 17. The CDR3 totals 19 residues. In germline, CDR1 is GTSNPN, CDR2 SVGIG (reference sequence). CDR3 residues: CAWSVLVPWAGGGTGELFF. CDR3 DNA (partial): TGTGCCTGGAGTGTACTCGTTCCTTGGGCGGGAGGTGGAACCGGGGAG.

A word on this clone: The sequence runs out 3 residues before the end of the CDR3; the remainder is reconstructed from the germline J gene. V and J are TRBV6-2 or TRBV6-3 and TRBJ2-7; perhaps TRBD1 as D (6 bases). Trimming stripped 6 bases from V and 0 bases from J, with 21 bases between. The CDR3 consists of 17 residues. CDR1 MNHEY and CDR2 SVGEGT come from the germline V gene. CDR3 amino acids: CASSRLRDKLSSYEQYF. CDR3 DNA, as far as it was read: TGTGCCAGCAGCCGCCTCCGGGACAAGTTGAGCTCCTACGAG.

Regarding this clone: The CDR3 goes on 3 residues after the read ends, and that part is filled in from the germline J gene. The genes are TRBV19 and TRBJ2-3, with 7 positions matching TRBD2. The CDR3 spans 12 residues. V shed 8 bases and J 5 bases; nucleotides not matched to a gene: 4. From germline, CDR1 is LNHDA and CDR2 SQIVND (reference sequence). This CDR3 is CASVAGGDTQYF. Partial CDR3 DNA: TGTGCCAGTGTAGCGGGTGGAGATACG.

Concerning this clone: Coverage ceases 3 residues before the CDR3 finishes, and the germline J gene fills in the end. V usage is TRBV19 and J usage is TRBJ2-7, with 7 bases that match TRBD1. The CDR3 length is 14 residues. V lost 6 bases, J lost 6 bases, and 11 bases stayed unmatched. Germline V lookup: CDR1 LNHDA, CDR2 SQIVND (reference sequence). Here the CDR3 reads CASRAKGGTGEQYF. The covered CDR3 bases are TGTGCCAGTAGAGCGAAAGGGGGCACGGGCGAG. Looking up the rest from reference TRBV19 and TRBJ2-7 gives the full variable domain: DGGITQSPKYLFRKEGQNVTLSCEQNLNHDAMYWYRQDPGQGLRLIYYSQIVNDFQKGDIAEGYSVSREKKESFPLTVTSAQKNPTAFYLCASRAKGGTGEQYFGPGTRLTVT.